A few counts support the clone carrying this T cell receptor (beta chain). The antigen is unknown. This specimen comes from a study of T cells after yellow fever vaccination. Overall study: Fractions low in cell number were prepared with SMART-Seq v4 Ultra Low Input.

Broader study findings: Most clones from primary vaccination were detected again post-booster (roughly 95% CD4, about 88% CD8). Clonotypes found in both CD4 and CD8 compartments made up a small share.

TCRdb reprocessed the 5' RACE reads with MiXCR, giving one entry per CDR3 protein. In the table there are hundreds of thousands of distinct CDR3 sequences, approximately 13% of which are singletons. The sample in question was PBMCs, obtained on the day of the yellow fever booster vaccination. The receptor was isolated from a man aged 25 to 40 who received the YFV17D yellow fever vaccine.

The chain's CDR3 is CASSLVTNQQYF. CDR3 coding DNA: TGTGCCAGCAGCTTAGTTACGAATCAGCAGTACTTC. V usage is TRBV7-8 and J usage is TRBJ2-7; D is unclear. Per germline, CDR1 SGHVS and CDR2 FQNEAQ. Trimming shortened V by 1 base and J by 8 bases, and 9 bases separated the two germline ends. The CDR3 totals 12 residues.